The 19 T cell receptor beta chains below were found in one sample sequenced in a study of cytomegalovirus exposure and HLA in healthy donors. The PCR ran on 60 Vbeta and 13 Jbeta primers. The repertoire was sequenced with immunoSEQ multiplex PCR; TCRdb's copy has only in-frame clones and lacks some. The sample includes tens of thousands of clones. The sequenced sample was PBMCs. These receptor sequences come from a male donor in good health and CMV-seropositive.

The rearrangement links TRBV15 to TRBJ1-3; D remains ambiguous. CDR1 and CDR2 (germline): LNHNV, YYDKDF (reference sequence). Deletions cut 1 base from V and 2 bases from J, with 18 bases between. This CDR3 has 18 amino acids. This chain's CDR3 is CATSRGRGEFRTGNTIYF. CDR3 in DNA: TGTGCCACCAGCAGAGGCCGCGGAGAGTTTCGAACTGGAAACACCATATATTTT.

The chain couples TRBV14 to TRBJ2-1; 7 bases are shared with TRBD1. The germline V gene encodes CDR1 SGHDN and CDR2 FVKESK. Trimming took 0 bases from V and 15 from J; bases not matched to a gene: 11. The CDR3 contains 14 residues. The DNA for the CDR3 is TGTGCCAGCAGCCAAGACTGGACAGGATCCCTCCTGTTCTTC. This gives the protein CASSQDWTGSLLFF.

The chain links TRBV5-1 to TRBJ1-2, with D tentatively TRBD1 (6 bases). CDR1 is SGHRS and CDR2 is YFSETQ in the germline V gene. With 5 bases removed from V and 3 bases from J, the gap between germline ends came to 20 bases. This CDR3 has 16 amino acids. CDR3 DNA sequence: TGCGCCAGCAGACCGGGGGGCACAGGAATCGACTATGGCTACACCTTC. Protein sequence: CASRPGGTGIDYGYTF.

The genes are TRBV30 and TRBJ2-7, with a tentative D call TRBD1 (6 bases). Trimming took off 2 bases at V and 5 bases at J, with 10 bases between the two ends. This CDR3 has 12 residues. In germline, CDR1 is GTSNPN, CDR2 SVGIG (reference sequence). As DNA, the CDR3 is TGTGCCTGGAGTTCACAGGGACACGAGCAGTACTTC. Translation: CAWSSQGHEQYF.

This chain joins TRBV5-1 and TRBJ2-2; 9 nucleotides line up with TRBD2. The CDR3 covers 15 residues. V trimming: 4 bases; J trimming: 6 bases; junction bases outside the gene matches: 7. In germline, CDR1 is SGHRS, CDR2 YFSETQ. DNA for the CDR3: TGCGCCAGCAGCGACGGACTAGCGATACCCGGGGAGCTGTTTTTT. Amino acids: CASSDGLAIPGELFF.

The genes are TRBV18 and TRBJ1-5; D might be TRBD1 (5 bases). Germline assignment: CDR1 KGHSH and CDR2 LQKENI. V lost 6 bases and J lost 4, with 19 bases in between. The CDR3 is 16 amino acids. Written as DNA, the CDR3 is TGTGCCAGCTCCTCACGGGCGGTACAGGAGAATCAGCCCCAGCATTTT. Its translation: CASSSRAVQENQPQHF.

The V gene is TRBV9, the J gene TRBJ1-2; perhaps TRBD1 as D (5 bases). The CDR3 covers 12 residues. Germline V lookup: CDR1 SGDLS, CDR2 YYNGEE. V gave up 7 bases and J gave up 3 bases, with 10 bases separating them. This CDR3 is CASGAGDYGYTF. The CDR3 region has the DNA TGTGCCAGCGGAGCGGGGGACTATGGCTACACCTTC.

The J gene is TRBJ2-7, the V gene TRBV19; D is possibly TRBD1 (6 bases). With 5 bases removed from V and 2 bases from J, the gap between germline ends came to 13 bases. CDR1 is LNHDA, CDR2 SQIVND, per germline (reference sequence). The CDR3 has 14 residues. The CDR3 DNA follows: TGTGCCAGTAGTGTCGGACAGTCTACCTACGAGCAGTACTTC. Translated, it gives CASSVGQSTYEQYF.

The chain uses TRBV29-1 and TRBJ2-5, with D maybe TRBD2 (6 bases). Matching the DNA end better, TRBJ2-7 makes the J call doubtful. Germline CDR1 and CDR2: SQVTM and ANQGSEA. CDR3 size: 14 residues. The CDR3 spells CSVEAPGLAHEQYF. The CDR3 DNA is TGCAGCGTTGAGGCTCCGGGACTGGCCCACGAGCAGTACTTC.

V usage is TRBV19 and J usage is TRBJ2-4, with unresolved D. V dropped 6 bases and J dropped 0 bases, with 15 bases sitting between them. CDR3 length: 16 residues. Germline V gene sequence: CDR1 LNHDA, CDR2 SQIVND (reference sequence). As DNA, the CDR3 is TGTGCCAGTAGGTCCGTAAGTCAAGCAGCCAAAAACATTCAGTACTTC. Translation gives CASRSVSQAAKNIQYF.

The chain couples TRBV29-1 to TRBJ1-1, with 7 nucleotides matching TRBD1. The CDR3 covers 12 residues. Germline-derived CDR1 and CDR2 are SQVTM and ANQGSEA. Losses at the gene ends were 7 bases for V and 1 base for J; bases not matched to a gene: 3. Here the CDR3 DNA reads TGCAGCGGAGGGGGCTGGAACACTGAAGCTTTCTTT. Encoded protein: CSGGGWNTEAFF.

This sequence joins TRBV6-6 and TRBJ1-6; no definite D call. This CDR3 region has 14 residues. In germline, CDR1 is MNHNY, CDR2 SVGAGI (reference sequence). Trimming shortened V by 4 bases and J by 7 bases, and 11 bases separated the two germline ends. The CDR3 loop reads CASSFRGENSPLHF. CDR3 sequence (DNA): TGTGCCAGCAGTTTCCGGGGTGAGAATTCACCCCTCCACTTT.

The chain employs TRBV5-1 and TRBJ2-7; weak D call: TRBD1 (6 bases). The V gene lost 4 bases and the J gene lost 5 bases, with 25 bases spanning the gap. Germline CDR1 is SGHRS and CDR2 is YFSETQ. The CDR3 is made up of 17 amino acids. In DNA form, the CDR3 reads TGCGCCAGCAGCCCGGACAGATCCACCTACGAGCTACACGAGCAGTACTTC. Encoded protein: CASSPDRSTYELHEQYF. Full variable domain (missing parts from reference TRBV5-1 and TRBJ2-7): KAGVTQTPRYLIKTRGQQVTLSCSPISGHRSVSWYQQTPGQGLQFLFEYFSETQRNKGNFPGRFSGRQFSNSRSEMNVSTLELGDSALYLCASSPDRSTYELHEQYFGPGTRLTVT.

This chain uses TRBV2 with TRBJ2-3; weak D call: TRBD2 (5 bases). V was pared by 5 bases and J by 9 bases, with 12 bases between. Germline CDR1 and CDR2: SNHLY and FYNNEI. The CDR3 covers 12 residues. This CDR3 reads CASSQLASTQYF. Written as DNA, the CDR3 is TGTGCCAGCAGTCAGCTAGCAAGCACGCAGTATTTT.

The chain couples TRBV2 to TRBJ1-2, with 8 nucleotides matching TRBD1. The CDR3 extends over 15 amino acids. The V and J ends lost 4 bases and 10 bases, in that order; junction bases with no gene match: 14. The V gene's germline CDR1 is SNHLY and CDR2 FYNNEI. The CDR3 here is CASSVLPGQGGSYTF. The CDR3 nucleotides read TGTGCCAGCAGTGTACTTCCTGGACAGGGAGGGTCCTACACCTTC.

This chain uses TRBV6-6 with TRBJ2-1, with TRBD2 matching 7 bases. V was clipped by 4 bases and J by 12 bases; unmatched bases: 15. Germline assignment: CDR1 MNHNY and CDR2 SVGAGI (reference sequence). The CDR3 consists of 15 residues. This CDR3 reads CASSWSGGSTMRQFF. CDR3 DNA sequence: TGTGCCAGCAGTTGGTCGGGGGGTTCTACAATGAGGCAGTTCTTC.

This sequence joins TRBV25-1 and TRBJ1-2; D ambiguous. The V end was cut by 4 bases, the J end by 9 bases, with 12 bases between. CDR1 and CDR2 from the germline V gene are MGHDK and SYGVNS. This CDR3 has 12 amino acids. The CDR3 DNA reads TGTGCCAGCAGTGGGGGAGGTACTCGCTACACCTTC. Encoded protein: CASSGGGTRYTF.

The chain combines TRBV6-4 with TRBJ2-1; possibly TRBD1 for D (5 bases). The V gene's germline CDR1 is MRHNA and CDR2 SNTAGT. The CDR3 runs to 13 residues. Trimming pared 3 bases from V and 2 bases from J, leaving 5 bases between. As DNA, the CDR3 is TGTGCCAGCAGTGAGGACACCTACAATGAGCAGTTCTTC. Translated: CASSEDTYNEQFF.

CDR3 DNA sequence: TGCAGCGCTTCCGGGACTAGCGGAGAGACCCAGTACTTC. Protein: CSASGTSGETQYF. The J gene is TRBJ2-5, the V gene TRBV29-1; 11 nucleotides agree with TRBD2. Germline V gene sequence: CDR1 SQVTM, CDR2 ANQGSEA. The CDR3 is 13 amino acids. J was trimmed by 4 bases and V by 7 bases; bases with no gene match: 5.